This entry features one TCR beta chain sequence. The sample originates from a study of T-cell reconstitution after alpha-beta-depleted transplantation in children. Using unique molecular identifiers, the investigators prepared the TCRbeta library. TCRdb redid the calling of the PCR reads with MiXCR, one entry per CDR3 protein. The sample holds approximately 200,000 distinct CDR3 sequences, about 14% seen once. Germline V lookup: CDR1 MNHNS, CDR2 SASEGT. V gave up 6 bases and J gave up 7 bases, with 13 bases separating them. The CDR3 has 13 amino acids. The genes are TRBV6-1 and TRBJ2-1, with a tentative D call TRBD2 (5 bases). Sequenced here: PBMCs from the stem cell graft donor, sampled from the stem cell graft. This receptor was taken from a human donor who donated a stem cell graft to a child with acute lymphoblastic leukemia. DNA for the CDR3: TGTGCCAGCAGACGAGAGAGGGTAAATGAGCAGTTCTTC. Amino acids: CASRRERVNEQFF.